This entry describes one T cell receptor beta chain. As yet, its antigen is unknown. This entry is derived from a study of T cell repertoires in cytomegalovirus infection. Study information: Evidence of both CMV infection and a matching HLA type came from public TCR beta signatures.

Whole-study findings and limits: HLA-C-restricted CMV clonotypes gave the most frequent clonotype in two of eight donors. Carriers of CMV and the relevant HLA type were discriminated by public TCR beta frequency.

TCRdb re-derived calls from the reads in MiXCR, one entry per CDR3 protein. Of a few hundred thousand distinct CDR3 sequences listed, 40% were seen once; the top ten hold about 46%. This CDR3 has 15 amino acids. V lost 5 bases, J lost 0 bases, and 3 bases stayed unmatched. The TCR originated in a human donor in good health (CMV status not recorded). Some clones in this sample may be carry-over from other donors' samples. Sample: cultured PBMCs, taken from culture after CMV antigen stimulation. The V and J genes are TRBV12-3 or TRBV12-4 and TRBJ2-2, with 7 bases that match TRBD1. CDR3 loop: CASSRDSPNTGELFF. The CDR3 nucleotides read TGTGCCAGCAGTCGGGACAGCCCGAACACCGGGGAGCTGTTTTTT.